Following are 32 T cell receptor beta chains from one sample sequenced in a study of glioma-infiltrating T cells. Using RNA template, CDR3s of TCR alpha and beta were amplified with iRepertoire arm-PCR. One entry per CDR3 protein, called by TCRdb with MiXCR from the multiplex PCR reads. The sample consists of about 130,000 distinct CDR3 sequences, around a quarter of them appearing once. Sequencing input: glioma tissue, nonneoplastic brain tissue, or PBMCs (not recorded which). The source is a human donor with low-grade glioma or glioblastoma, undergoing nonglioma brain surgery, or in good health (not recorded which).

This clonotype was counted many times. The rearrangement joins TRBV14 to TRBJ1-5; D unresolved. The V gene's germline CDR1 is SGHDN and CDR2 FVKESK. With 4 bases removed from V and 9 bases from J, the gap between germline ends came to 10 bases. The CDR3 contains 12 residues. CDR3: CASSLGLLPQHF. The CDR3, as DNA: TGTGCCAGCAGCCTAGGACTGTTGCCCCAGCATTTT.

The V gene is TRBV4-2, the J gene TRBJ1-1; D is possibly TRBD1 (6 bases). V was trimmed by 0 bases and J by 1 base, leaving 12 bases between them. Per germline, CDR1 LGHNA and CDR2 YNFKEQ. This CDR3 has 16 residues. The CDR3 spells CASSQEPYRENTEAFF. The CDR3 DNA reads TGTGCCAGCAGCCAAGAGCCCTACAGGGAGAACACTGAAGCTTTCTTT.

This clonotype has at least ten counts. The chain employs TRBV6-2 or TRBV6-3 and TRBJ2-1; 13 bases match TRBD2. CDR3 length: 16 residues. The V gene end was trimmed by 3 bases and the J gene end by 6 bases; junction bases not matched to a gene: 5. Germline values: CDR1 MNHEY, CDR2 SVGEGT. The CDR3 is CASSYPRLAGGNEQFF. The CDR3 nucleotides are TGTGCCAGCAGTTATCCCCGACTAGCGGGGGGCAATGAGCAGTTCTTC.

This clonotype occurred many times. The rearrangement links TRBV6-6 to TRBJ2-5; 8 positions match TRBD1. Looked up from germline, CDR1 is MNHNY and CDR2 is SVGAGI (reference sequence). Trimming took 2 bases from V and 4 from J; bases not matched to a gene: 9. The CDR3 has 16 amino acids. Written as DNA, the CDR3 is TGTGCCAGCAGTTACCTGGGGACAGGCTTTGGAGAGACCCAGTACTTC. Protein sequence: CASSYLGTGFGETQYF.

The V call is TRBV3-1, the J call TRBJ2-1, with no clear D. The germline CDR1 and CDR2 sequences are LGHDT and YNNKEL (reference sequence). The CDR3 has 15 amino acids. V was pared by 6 bases and J by 7 bases, with 19 bases between. Here the CDR3 reads CASRESKGRMNEQFF. Here the CDR3 DNA reads TGTGCCAGCAGGGAATCGAAAGGTCGTATGAATGAGCAGTTCTTC.

The chain links TRBV20-1 to TRBJ2-2; the D is unclear. Germline CDR1 and CDR2: DFQATT and SNEGSKA (reference sequence). Trimming left V 1 base short and J 1 base short, with 7 bases between. The CDR3 runs 14 residues. CDR3 coding DNA: TGCAGTGCTAGAGTCCCGGGGAACACCGGGGAGCTGTTTTTT. Amino acid sequence: CSARVPGNTGELFF.

This clonotype was observed once. A read error is possible here, since a much larger clone lies one base away. This chain uses TRBV7-2 with TRBJ1-1; D is unresolved. Germline CDR1 and CDR2: SGHTA and FQGNSA. This CDR3 region has 15 residues. The CDR3 spells CASSLAMGMNTGAFF. CDR3 nucleotides: TGTGCCAGCAGCTTAGCGATGGGGATGAACACTGGAGCTTTCTTT.

This chain joins TRBV7-2 and TRBJ2-5; D is unclear. There are 14 residues in the CDR3. Trimming shortened V by 1 base and J by 5 bases, and 11 bases separated the two germline ends. Germline lookup yields CDR1 SGHTA and CDR2 FQGNSA. The CDR3 reads CASSLGARRETQYF. Written as DNA, the CDR3 is TGTGCCAGCAGCTTAGGAGCCAGGCGGGAGACCCAGTACTTC.

Notes on this clonotype: A read error may account for a junction end that differs from germline. The chain has TRBV6-2 or TRBV6-3 and TRBJ2-4, with 9 bases aligning to TRBD2. Germline lookup yields CDR1 MNHEY and CDR2 SVGEGT. The CDR3 extends over 13 amino acids. For the CDR3, the DNA is TGTGCCAGCGTGGGACTAGCCAGAAACATTCAGTACTTC. It specifies CASVGLARNIQYF.

This clonotype was detected ten times or more. CDR3 DNA: TGTGCCAGCAGCTGGGGGGAGGGTGAGCAGTTCTTC. Protein product: CASSWGEGEQFF. This sequence joins TRBV7-9 and TRBJ2-1; 7 bases map to TRBD2. V was pared by 4 bases and J by 9 bases, with 3 bases of the junction left unmatched. The length of the CDR3 is 12 residues. The germline CDR1 and CDR2 sequences are SEHNR and FQNEAQ (reference sequence).

This clonotype was seen at least ten times. CDR3 bases: TGTGCCAGCAGTCAGGACAGGACAACCTACGAGCAGTACGTC. Amino acids: CASSQDRTTYEQYV. The chain has TRBV6-1 and TRBJ2-7; TRBD1 matches 7 bases. The CDR3 totals 14 residues. Germline loops: CDR1 MNHNS, CDR2 SASEGT. The V segment lost 5 bases and the J segment 2 bases; nucleotides outside the gene matches: 6.

V and J are TRBV7-9 and TRBJ1-1; D gene ambiguous. The germline V gene encodes CDR1 SEHNR and CDR2 FQNEAQ (reference sequence). The V and J ends lost 3 bases and 0 bases respectively, with 8 bases between them. There are 14 residues in the CDR3. CDR3 nucleotides: TGTGCCAGCAGCTTCAGATTGATGAACACTGAAGCTTTCTTT. It translates to CASSFRLMNTEAFF.

On this clonotype itself: At one of its ends the junction is not consistent with the germline gene, which may arise from a read error. The CDR3 sequence: CASSNQGLSGNTLYF. CDR3 bases: TGTGCCAGCAGTAATCAGGGTCTCTCTGGAAACACCTTATATTTT. The chain combines TRBV6-9 with TRBJ1-3; D possibly corresponds to TRBD1 (5 bases). This CDR3 comprises 15 residues. The germline gives CDR1 MNHGY, CDR2 SVAAGI.

This clonotype was recorded at least ten times. The chain links TRBV25-1 to TRBJ1-2, with unresolved D. The CDR3 loop spans 11 amino acids. V was trimmed by 6 bases and J by 4 bases, leaving 6 bases between them. Germline CDR1 reads MGHDK; CDR2 reads SYGVNS. CDR3 nucleotide sequence: TGTGCCAGCAGCCAGTTCTATGGCTACACCTTC. Protein: CASSQFYGYTF.

This chain connects TRBV18 to TRBJ1-1, with a possible D match to TRBD1 (6 bases). V gave up 3 bases and J gave up 2 bases, with 16 bases separating them. CDR3 size: 16 residues. CDR1 is KGHSH, CDR2 LQKENI, per germline. CDR3 sequence: CASSPVNRADNTEAFF. The CDR3 DNA reads as TGTGCCAGCTCACCTGTTAACAGGGCCGATAACACTGAAGCTTTCTTT.

This clonotype was found many times. This rearrangement joins TRBV20-1 to TRBJ1-2; 8 bases are shared with TRBD1. Per germline, CDR1 DFQATT and CDR2 SNEGSKA (reference sequence). CDR3 length equals 13 residues. Unmatched junction bases numbered 6, after V lost 6 bases and J lost 3 bases. The CDR3 is CSARGQEDYGYTF. The CDR3 DNA sequence: TGCAGTGCCAGGGGACAGGAAGACTATGGCTACACCTTC.

The genes are TRBV7-9 and TRBJ2-7; D possibly corresponds to TRBD1 (6 bases). Per germline, CDR1 SEHNR and CDR2 FQNEAQ (reference sequence). This CDR3 comprises 15 residues. The CDR3 DNA reads as TGCGCCAGCAGCCAAGCCTCAGGACAGCCCTACGGGCAGTACGTC. Its translation: CASSQASGQPYGQYV.

This clonotype occurred many times. The chain recombines TRBV7-9 with TRBJ1-5, with D hard to call. The CDR3 is 13 residues long. V was pared by 1 base and J by 7 bases, with 8 bases between. Germline assignment: CDR1 SEHNR and CDR2 FQNEAQ (reference sequence). The CDR3 DNA reads as TGTGCCAGCAGCTTAGGAGACTTACAGCCCCAGCATTTT. Translation gives CASSLGDLQPQHF.

The table lists this clonotype with a count of one. This sequence may be a read error, since a much larger clone differs from it by one base. This chain connects TRBV7-9 to TRBJ1-1; 9 bases are a match to TRBD1. Germline V lookup: CDR1 SEHNR, CDR2 FQNEAQ (reference sequence). Trimming at V came to 1 base and at J to 0 bases, leaving 0 bases not matched to a gene. The CDR3 is 15 amino acids. The CDR3 loop is CASSLGTGVNTEAFF. The CDR3 DNA follows: TGTGCCAGCAGCTTAGGGACAGGGGTGAACACTGAAGCTTTCTTT.

Regarding this clonotype: This may be a read error, as it is one base from a much larger clone. This chain uses TRBV20-1 with TRBJ2-1; D call uncertain. This CDR3 has 11 amino acids. With 2 bases removed from V and 4 bases from J, the gap between germline ends came to 3 bases. The germline V gene has CDR1 DFQATT and CDR2 SNEGSKA (reference sequence). CDR3 protein: CSARLYNEQFF. The CDR3 bases are TGCAGTGCTAGATTATACAATGAGCAGTTCTTC.

At least ten counts were recorded for this clonotype. The V and J genes are TRBV6-1 and TRBJ2-7; 8 positions match TRBD1. J lost 2 bases, V lost 7 bases, and 10 bases had no gene match. CDR1 MNHNS and CDR2 SASEGT come from the germline V gene. The CDR3 contains 15 residues. The CDR3 reads CASTLTGTGPYEQYV. CDR3 bases: TGTGCCAGCACACTCACCGGGACAGGCCCCTACGAGCAGTACGTC.

This sequence joins TRBV24-1 and TRBJ2-2, with D tentatively TRBD1 (6 bases). The CDR3 has 18 residues. V gave up 2 bases and J gave up 2 bases, with 17 bases separating them. Germline loops: CDR1 KGHDR, CDR2 SFDVKD. The CDR3 loop reads CATSDSTGHRINTGELFF. For the CDR3, the DNA is TGTGCCACCAGTGATTCAACGGGACACCGAATCAACACCGGGGAGCTGTTTTTT.

This clonotype was seen a few times. The V call is TRBV12-3 or TRBV12-4, the J call TRBJ2-7; TRBD1 agrees at 9 bases. V gave up 5 bases and J gave up 7 bases; unmatched junction bases: 6. The CDR3 extends over 13 amino acids. CDR3 region: CASSRQGEWEQYV. The CDR3 DNA sequence: TGTGCCAGCAGTAGACAGGGGGAATGGGAGCAGTACGTC.

This clonotype was seen a few times. The V and J genes are TRBV29-1 and TRBJ1-1; D is ambiguous. V was trimmed by 6 bases and J by 4 bases, leaving 15 bases between them. Germline loops: CDR1 SQVTM, CDR2 ANQGSEA. The CDR3 runs 13 residues. The CDR3 loop is CSVEPPGSTEAFF. The CDR3 DNA reads TGCAGCGTAGAGCCCCCTGGGAGCACTGAAGCTTTCTTT.

The chain links TRBV20-1 to TRBJ1-5; perhaps TRBD1 as D (5 bases). V lost 6 bases and J 7 bases, leaving 16 bases between the germline ends. Germline-derived CDR1 and CDR2 are DFQATT and SNEGSKA (reference sequence). This CDR3 region has 13 residues. CDR3 bases: TGCAGTGCCGCGGGGCCGGGAGGCCAGCCCCAGCATTTT. This gives the protein CSAAGPGGQPQHF.

In this sample, this clonotype turned up once. This may be a read error: a much more frequent sequence differs by one nucleotide. This rearrangement joins TRBV6-4 to TRBJ1-5, with unresolved D. The CDR3 length is 13 residues. With 3 bases removed from V and 3 bases from J, the gap between germline ends came to 6 bases. Per germline, CDR1 MRHNA and CDR2 SNTAGT. For the CDR3, the DNA is TGTGCCAGCAGTGAAGATAACAATCAGCCCCAGCATTTT. It encodes CASSEDNNQPQHF.

V usage is TRBV5-7 and J usage is TRBJ1-1; D perhaps matches TRBD1 (5 bases). TRBV5-7 qualifies as an ORF whose function is uncertain. V was trimmed by 4 bases and J by 1 base, leaving 14 bases between them. This CDR3 comprises 15 residues. This CDR3 is CASSRTDTRNTEAFF. The CDR3 DNA is TGTGCCAGCAGCCGTACGGACACGAGGAACACTGAAGCTTTCTTT.

The V and J genes are TRBV7-2 and TRBJ2-1; possible D gene TRBD1, 5 bases. The CDR3 runs 13 residues. Per the germline V gene, CDR1 is SGHTA and CDR2 is FQGNSA. V was clipped by 5 bases and J by 6 bases, with 11 bases between them. The CDR3 DNA is TGTGCCAGCAGCCCGCTGGGGCCCAATGAGCAGTTCTTC. Translation gives CASSPLGPNEQFF.

This chain links TRBV20-1 with TRBJ1-2; 9 bases fit TRBD1. The J segment lost 5 bases and the V segment lost 3 bases, leaving 7 bases of the junction unmatched. Germline V CDR1 and CDR2: DFQATT, SNEGSKA (reference sequence). This CDR3 spans 14 amino acids. The CDR3, as DNA: TGCAGTGCTAGCCCGGGGACAGGGAGTTATGGCTACACCTTC. Its protein is CSASPGTGSYGYTF.

The sample holds many counts of this clonotype. The chain has TRBV6-1 and TRBJ2-5; perhaps TRBD2 as D (7 bases). The CDR3 is 15 amino acids. Germline values: CDR1 MNHNS, CDR2 SASEGT. Trimming left V 7 bases short and J 4 bases short, with 19 bases between. CDR3: CASTSLRGAGETQYF. The CDR3 DNA reads as TGTGCCAGCACCTCCCTCCGGGGGGCGGGAGAGACCCAGTACTTC.

The chain carries TRBV20-1 and TRBJ2-3; D may be TRBD2 (6 bases). V lost 5 bases to trimming and J lost 0 bases, with 12 bases between them. The CDR3 contains 14 residues. The V gene's germline CDR1 is DFQATT and CDR2 SNEGSKA (reference sequence). The DNA of the CDR3 is TGCAGTGCTCCGCGGGGCGGCAGCACAGATACGCAGTATTTT. This gives the protein CSAPRGGSTDTQYF.

This clonotype showed up just a few times. V gene TRBV18 combines with J gene TRBJ1-5; no clear D gene. The CDR3 spans 14 residues. Germline V gene sequence: CDR1 KGHSH, CDR2 LQKENI. V was shortened by 4 bases and J by 9 bases, with 16 bases between the two germline ends. The CDR3 region has the DNA TGTGCCAGCTCACTAATGGAGGGTAGCTCGCCCCAGCATTTT. It translates to CASSLMEGSSPQHF.